These T cell receptor beta chains were read from a single sample in a study of control samples from healthy donors and cancer patients. Libraries were prepared by immunoSEQ multiplex PCR; TCRdb keeps only in-frame clonotypes and omits some of them. The profile shows some 130,000 clones, around nine tenths of them singletons. Sample: blood. Receptors originate from a young man in good health. Each CDR3 is given with its conserved first and last residue. D genes are given only for firm matches. Clone size is shown for a subset of rows, as once, few, many or a class of expanded clone.

V gene: TRBV7-2
clone size: NA
J gene: TRBJ2-5
D gene: NA
CDR3 protein: CASSLVVTQETQYF
CDR3 DNA: TGTGCCAGCAGCTTAGTGGTTACCCAAGAGACCCAGTACTTC

V gene: TRBV6-6
clone size: NA
J gene: TRBJ2-6
D gene: TRBD1
CDR3 protein: CASSPSRQGASGANVLTF
CDR3 DNA: TGTGCCAGCAGTCCGTCCAGACAGGGGGCTTCTGGGGCCAACGTCCTGACTTTC

V gene: TRBV3-1/TRBV3-2
clone size: NA
J gene: TRBJ1-6
D gene: NA
CDR3 protein: CASSPLLGNSPLHF
CDR3 DNA: TGTGCCAGCAGCCCGTTACTGGGGAATTCACCCCTCCACTTT

V gene: TRBV4-1
clone size: few
J gene: TRBJ2-7
D gene: TRBD1
CDR3 protein: CASRPTGTGDHEQYF
CDR3 DNA: TGCGCCAGCAGACCCACCGGGACAGGGGATCACGAGCAGTACTTC

V gene: TRBV5-5
clone size: NA
J gene: TRBJ2-7
D gene: TRBD1
CDR3 protein: CASSSTGQRTYEQYF
CDR3 DNA: TGTGCCAGCAGCTCGACGGGACAGAGAACCTACGAGCAGTACTTC

V gene: TRBV5-1
clone size: NA
J gene: TRBJ1-2
D gene: TRBD1
CDR3 protein: CASSRNYHTGDNYGYTF
CDR3 DNA: TGCGCCAGCAGCCGCAACTACCATACAGGGGATAACTATGGCTACACCTTC

V gene: TRBV2
clone size: NA
J gene: TRBJ1-6
D gene: NA
CDR3 protein: CASSWGHFGSPLHF
CDR3 DNA: TGTGCCAGCAGTTGGGGACACTTCGGTTCACCCCTCCACTTT

V gene: TRBV11-2
clone size: NA
J gene: TRBJ1-1
D gene: NA
CDR3 protein: CASSSITGSDTEAFF
CDR3 DNA: TGTGCCAGCAGCTCTATTACAGGGTCAGACACTGAAGCTTTCTTT

V gene: TRBV7-7
clone size: NA
J gene: TRBJ1-1
D gene: NA
CDR3 protein: CASSAGGGTEAFF
CDR3 DNA: TGTGCCAGCAGCGCGGGGGGCGGCACTGAAGCTTTCTTT

V gene: TRBV20-1
clone size: NA
J gene: TRBJ2-7
D gene: NA
CDR3 protein: CSASGGQGGSYEQYF
CDR3 DNA: TGCAGTGCTAGTGGGGGGCAGGGGGGATCCTACGAGCAGTACTTC

V gene: TRBV7-6
clone size: NA
J gene: TRBJ2-7
D gene: NA
CDR3 protein: CASSLGRGYEQYF
CDR3 DNA: TGTGCCAGCAGCTTAGGGCGGGGATACGAGCAGTACTTC

V gene: TRBV5-1
clone size: NA
J gene: TRBJ1-1
D gene: NA
CDR3 protein: CASRFRQDLNEAFF
CDR3 DNA: TGCGCCAGCAGGTTTCGACAGGACCTAAATGAAGCTTTCTTT

V gene: TRBV18
clone size: NA
J gene: TRBJ1-4
D gene: NA
CDR3 protein: CASSPPSQGGLNEKLFF
CDR3 DNA: TGTGCCAGCTCACCACCCTCTCAAGGGGGGCTTAATGAAAAACTGTTTTTT

V gene: TRBV5-6
clone size: NA
J gene: TRBJ2-7
D gene: NA
CDR3 protein: CASSLLGTGVKSYEQYF
CDR3 DNA: TGTGCCAGCAGCTTGTTGGGGACGGGGGTCAAGTCCTACGAGCAGTACTTC

V gene: TRBV7-6
clone size: NA
J gene: TRBJ2-1
D gene: NA
CDR3 protein: CASSLSESYNEQFF
CDR3 DNA: TGTGCCAGCAGCTTAAGCGAGTCCTACAATGAGCAGTTCTTC

V gene: TRBV10-3
clone size: NA
J gene: TRBJ1-6
D gene: NA
CDR3 protein: CAISVGGQSQSPLHF
CDR3 DNA: TGTGCCATCAGTGTAGGAGGGCAGAGCCAATCGCCCCTCCACTTT

V gene: TRBV6-5
clone size: NA
J gene: TRBJ2-2
D gene: TRBD1
CDR3 protein: CASLAGTGQYGELFF
CDR3 DNA: TGTGCCAGCCTCGCCGGGACAGGGCAGTACGGGGAGCTGTTTTTT

V gene: TRBV9
clone size: NA
J gene: TRBJ2-1
D gene: TRBD2
CDR3 protein: CASSVVPAGGREQFF
CDR3 DNA: TGTGCCAGCAGCGTAGTTCCAGCGGGGGGGCGCGAGCAGTTCTTC

V gene: TRBV4-2
clone size: NA
J gene: TRBJ1-5
D gene: NA
CDR3 protein: CASSQEQVDNQPQHF
CDR3 DNA: TGTGCCAGCAGCCAAGAACAGGTTGACAATCAGCCCCAGCATTTT

V gene: TRBV27
clone size: NA
J gene: TRBJ1-2
D gene: TRBD1
CDR3 protein: CASRGWGTGGGYGYTF
CDR3 DNA: TGTGCCAGCAGAGGTTGGGGGACAGGGGGAGGTTATGGCTACACCTTC

V gene: TRBV5-1
clone size: NA
J gene: TRBJ1-1
D gene: NA
CDR3 protein: CASSLGQRIMNTEAFF
CDR3 DNA: TGCGCCAGCAGCTTGGGGCAGAGAATCATGAACACTGAAGCTTTCTTT

V gene: TRBV7-9
clone size: NA
J gene: TRBJ2-3
D gene: NA
CDR3 protein: CASSRVVDTQYF
CDR3 DNA: TGTGCCAGCAGCCGCGTAGTAGATACGCAGTATTTT

V gene: TRBV19
clone size: NA
J gene: TRBJ1-5
D gene: NA
CDR3 protein: CASSAEGTDNQPQHF
CDR3 DNA: TGTGCCAGTAGTGCGGAGGGGACGGACAATCAGCCCCAGCATTTT

V gene: TRBV5-4
clone size: NA
J gene: TRBJ2-6
D gene: NA
CDR3 protein: CASRPWGAGANVLTF
CDR3 DNA: TGTGCCAGCAGACCCTGGGGTGCTGGGGCCAACGTCCTGACTTTC

V gene: TRBV29-1
clone size: NA
J gene: TRBJ1-2
D gene: TRBD1
CDR3 protein: CSVEDRDGGYTF
CDR3 DNA: TGCAGCGTTGAGGACAGGGATGGAGGCTACACCTTC

V gene: TRBV7-2
clone size: NA
J gene: TRBJ1-2
D gene: NA
CDR3 protein: CASSSFLGRDYGYTF
CDR3 DNA: TGTGCCAGCAGCTCTTTCCTGGGTAGGGACTATGGCTACACCTTC

V gene: TRBV3-1/TRBV3-2
clone size: NA
J gene: TRBJ1-1
D gene: NA
CDR3 protein: CASSPRTANTEAFF
CDR3 DNA: TGTGCCAGCAGCCCTCGGACAGCTAACACTGAAGCTTTCTTT

V gene: TRBV7-2
clone size: once
J gene: TRBJ2-4
D gene: NA
CDR3 protein: CASSSDTSRAKNIQYF
CDR3 DNA: TGTGCCAGCAGCTCGGACACCAGTCGGGCCAAAAACATTCAGTACTTC

V gene: TRBV4-2
clone size: few
J gene: TRBJ1-5
D gene: NA
CDR3 protein: CASSQEASLQTNQPQHF
CDR3 DNA: TGTGCCAGCAGCCAAGAAGCCTCGTTACAAACTAATCAGCCCCAGCATTTT

V gene: TRBV27
clone size: NA
J gene: TRBJ2-6
D gene: NA
CDR3 protein: CASSLGVGGTGANVLTF
CDR3 DNA: TGTGCCAGCAGTTTAGGCGTCGGCGGAACTGGGGCCAACGTCCTGACTTTC

V gene: TRBV3-1/TRBV3-2
clone size: NA
J gene: TRBJ2-5
D gene: NA
CDR3 protein: CASTPSLVETQYF
CDR3 DNA: TGTGCCAGCACCCCTAGCCTAGTCGAGACCCAGTACTTC

V gene: TRBV7-9
clone size: few
J gene: TRBJ1-4
D gene: TRBD1
CDR3 protein: CASSPIQRTGLRGELFF
CDR3 DNA: TGTGCCAGCAGCCCGATACAAAGGACAGGCCTCCGGGGGGAACTGTTTTTT

V gene: TRBV4-1
clone size: NA
J gene: TRBJ2-6
D gene: NA
CDR3 protein: CASSPWTADSGANVLTF
CDR3 DNA: TGCGCCAGCAGCCCCTGGACAGCAGACTCTGGGGCCAACGTCCTGACTTTC

V gene: TRBV5-4
clone size: NA
J gene: TRBJ2-1
D gene: NA
CDR3 protein: CASSLGQSSDEQFF
CDR3 DNA: TGTGCCAGCAGCTTGGGACAGAGCAGCGATGAGCAGTTCTTC

V gene: TRBV5-6
clone size: NA
J gene: TRBJ1-1
D gene: NA
CDR3 protein: CASSLLGGRFGEAFF
CDR3 DNA: TGTGCCAGCAGCTTGTTGGGGGGCCGGTTTGGTGAAGCTTTCTTT

V gene: TRBV9
clone size: NA
J gene: TRBJ1-3
D gene: TRBD1
CDR3 protein: CASSPTGGIGNTIYF
CDR3 DNA: TGTGCCAGCAGTCCTACAGGGGGCATTGGAAACACCATATATTTT

V gene: TRBV7-3
clone size: NA
J gene: TRBJ2-3
D gene: NA
CDR3 protein: CASSADPASTQYF
CDR3 DNA: TGTGCCAGCAGCGCCGACCCGGCCAGTACGCAGTATTTT

V gene: TRBV7-6
clone size: NA
J gene: TRBJ2-3
D gene: TRBD1
CDR3 protein: CASSFGQASTDTQYF
CDR3 DNA: TGTGCCAGCAGCTTCGGACAGGCTAGCACAGATACGCAGTATTTT

V gene: TRBV2
clone size: NA
J gene: TRBJ2-3
D gene: TRBD2
CDR3 protein: CASGVGAGGPGDTQYF
CDR3 DNA: TGTGCCAGCGGGGTTGGAGCGGGGGGGCCGGGAGATACGCAGTATTTT

V gene: TRBV6-5
clone size: NA
J gene: TRBJ2-7
D gene: TRBD1
CDR3 protein: CASSYRQGFYEQYF
CDR3 DNA: TGTGCCAGCAGTTACCGACAGGGGTTCTACGAGCAGTACTTC

V gene: TRBV6-5
clone size: NA
J gene: TRBJ2-3
D gene: TRBD1
CDR3 protein: CASSRTGADTQYF
CDR3 DNA: TGTGCCAGCAGTCGTACAGGGGCAGATACGCAGTATTTT

V gene: TRBV4-1
clone size: NA
J gene: TRBJ2-1
D gene: NA
CDR3 protein: CASSQFNEQFF
CDR3 DNA: TGCGCCAGCAGCCAGTTCAATGAGCAGTTCTTC

V gene: TRBV10-3
clone size: NA
J gene: TRBJ1-1
D gene: NA
CDR3 protein: CAISGGRARTGDTEAFF
CDR3 DNA: TGTGCCATCAGTGGAGGAAGGGCCCGGACCGGCGACACTGAAGCTTTCTTT

V gene: TRBV7-3
clone size: NA
J gene: TRBJ2-1
D gene: NA
CDR3 protein: CASSLLAATYNEQFF
CDR3 DNA: TGTGCCAGCAGCCTATTAGCGGCCACCTACAATGAGCAGTTCTTC

V gene: TRBV5-1
clone size: NA
J gene: TRBJ2-5
D gene: TRBD2
CDR3 protein: CASSGQRGGGETQYF
CDR3 DNA: TGCGCCAGCAGCGGACAGCGGGGGGGCGGGGAGACCCAGTACTTC

V gene: TRBV4-1
clone size: NA
J gene: TRBJ2-1
D gene: TRBD2
CDR3 protein: CASSHLGLAGVRSSYNEQFF
CDR3 DNA: TGCGCCAGCAGCCATTTGGGACTAGCGGGGGTCAGGAGCTCCTACAATGAGCAGTTCTTC

V gene: TRBV24-1
clone size: NA
J gene: TRBJ2-3
D gene: NA
CDR3 protein: CATSDGSRTDTQYF
CDR3 DNA: TGTGCCACCAGTGATGGAAGCCGCACAGATACGCAGTATTTT

V gene: TRBV5-1
clone size: NA
J gene: TRBJ1-4
D gene: TRBD1
CDR3 protein: CASSTTGGMSNEKLFF
CDR3 DNA: TGCGCCAGCAGCACGACAGGGGGCATGTCTAATGAAAAACTGTTTTTT

V gene: TRBV29-1
clone size: NA
J gene: TRBJ1-2
D gene: TRBD1
CDR3 protein: CSVDRGYGYTF
CDR3 DNA: TGCAGCGTCGACAGGGGTTACGGCTACACCTTC

V gene: TRBV12-3/TRBV12-4
clone size: NA
J gene: TRBJ2-7
D gene: TRBD2
CDR3 protein: CASSGGWGEQYF
CDR3 DNA: TGTGCCAGCAGCGGGGGGTGGGGTGAGCAGTACTTC

V gene: TRBV5-1
clone size: NA
J gene: TRBJ2-2
D gene: NA
CDR3 protein: CASSITGPRTGELFF
CDR3 DNA: TGCGCCAGCAGTATTACCGGGCCTAGGACCGGGGAGCTGTTTTTT

V gene: TRBV2
clone size: NA
J gene: TRBJ1-4
D gene: TRBD1
CDR3 protein: CATGTGDEKLFF
CDR3 DNA: TGTGCCACCGGGACAGGGGATGAAAAACTGTTTTTT

V gene: TRBV29-1
clone size: once
J gene: TRBJ2-1
D gene: NA
CDR3 protein: CSVQYDRSSYNEQFF
CDR3 DNA: TGCAGCGTTCAGTATGACAGAAGCTCCTACAATGAGCAGTTCTTC

V gene: TRBV2
clone size: NA
J gene: TRBJ2-5
D gene: TRBD2
CDR3 protein: CASTRLAGVETQYF
CDR3 DNA: TGTGCCAGCACGAGACTAGCGGGGGTGGAGACCCAGTACTTC

V gene: TRBV12-3/TRBV12-4
clone size: once
J gene: TRBJ2-7
D gene: NA
CDR3 protein: CASSSTRGYEQYF
CDR3 DNA: TGTGCCAGCAGCTCGACTAGAGGGTACGAGCAGTACTTC

V gene: TRBV5-1
clone size: NA
J gene: TRBJ1-2
D gene: NA
CDR3 protein: CASSPGQKVGYTF
CDR3 DNA: TGCGCCAGCAGCCCGGGACAAAAAGTTGGCTACACCTTC

V gene: TRBV19
clone size: NA
J gene: TRBJ1-1
D gene: TRBD1
CDR3 protein: CASSARDRALNTEAFF
CDR3 DNA: TGTGCCAGTAGTGCCCGGGACAGGGCTTTAAACACTGAAGCTTTCTTT

V gene: TRBV7-3
clone size: few
J gene: TRBJ2-1
D gene: TRBD1
CDR3 protein: CASSLLPGTGLSYNEQFF
CDR3 DNA: TGTGCCAGCAGCCTCCTCCCCGGGACAGGGCTATCCTACAATGAGCAGTTCTTC

V gene: TRBV30
clone size: NA
J gene: TRBJ2-5
D gene: NA
CDR3 protein: CAWSVGETQYF
CDR3 DNA: TGTGCCTGGAGTGTAGGGGAGACCCAGTACTTC